Sequencing of this TCR beta chain was carried out in a study of blood T cell repertoires in COVID-19. The germline V gene has CDR1 LNHDA and CDR2 SQIVND (reference sequence). The CDR3 consists of 15 residues. V was pared by 8 bases and J by 6 bases, with 9 bases of the junction left unmatched. TCRdb's copy holds only in-frame clones and misses some; the assay was immunoSEQ multiplex PCR. The sample has around 140,000 clones, 70% to 90% seen once. Sample: peripheral blood. The V call is TRBV19, the J call TRBJ2-1; 11 bases are shared with TRBD1. This clonotype was obtained from a man in his sixties or seventies with active COVID-19. The CDR3 DNA sequence: TGTGCCAGTCGAATTAGGGACAGGGGGTCCAATGAGCAGTTCTTC. This translates into CASRIRDRGSNEQFF. The entire variable domain, with the rest obtained from reference TRBV19 and TRBJ2-1, is as follows: DGGITQSPKYLFRKEGQNVTLSCEQNLNHDAMYWYRQDPGQGLRLIYYSQIVNDFQKGDIAEGYSVSREKKESFPLTVTSAQKNPTAFYLCASRIRDRGSNEQFFGPGTRLTVL.